A selection of T cell receptor beta chains follows, all from one sample in a study of blood T cell repertoires in COVID-19. Libraries were prepared by immunoSEQ multiplex PCR; TCRdb keeps only in-frame clonotypes and omits some of them. This table has 190,000 or so clones, 70% to 90% appearing once. Specimen: peripheral blood. The receptors come from a man in his 60s with COVID-19, enrolled during active disease. The CDR3 runs from the conserved cysteine through the conserved F or W. The D gene is left open where the match is weak. For some rows the clone size is stated as once, few or many, or as a class when expanded; others skip it.

v_call,j_call,clone_size,d_call,cdr3_nt,cdr3_aa
TRBV14,TRBJ1-1,once,.,TGTGCCAGCAGCCAATATAACAGGGATCACACTGAAGCTTTCTTT,CASSQYNRDHTEAFF
TRBV29-1,TRBJ1-1,.,.,TGCAGCGCCCTTACAGTCATGAACACTGAAGCTTTCTTT,CSALTVMNTEAFF
TRBV3-1/TRBV3-2,TRBJ1-6,.,.,TGTGCCAGCAGCCAAGTTCCAGGGCGAGGTTCCAGCTCCTATAATTCACCCCTCCACTTT,CASSQVPGRGSSSYNSPLHF
TRBV18,TRBJ1-2,once,.,TGTGCCAGCTCACCCGGGACTTCAAGTGACTATGGCTACACCTTC,CASSPGTSSDYGYTF
TRBV6-5,TRBJ2-1,.,TRBD2,TGTGCCAGCAGTTCGCATATAGCGGGAGGCGGCAATGAGCAGTTCTTC,CASSSHIAGGGNEQFF
TRBV10-3,TRBJ1-4,.,.,TGTGCCATAGCAGGGGACGGGGAAAAACTGTTTTTT,CAIAGDGEKLFF
TRBV5-1,TRBJ2-5,.,.,TGCGCCAGCAGCTTGGGTAGGGGTTGGGAGACCCAGTACTTC,CASSLGRGWETQYF
TRBV6-2/TRBV6-3,TRBJ1-5,.,.,TGTGCCAGCAGTTACTCCGGTGCCCAGCCCCAGCATTTT,CASSYSGAQPQHF
TRBV5-4,TRBJ1-1,few,.,TGTGCCAGCAGCCTCTCGGGGGGTTTGGCTGAAGCTTTCTTT,CASSLSGGLAEAFF
TRBV6-5,TRBJ2-1,.,.,TGTGCCAGCAGTTACGTCCGGGTTTCTGAGCAGTTCTTC,CASSYVRVSEQFF
TRBV9,TRBJ2-2,.,TRBD1,TGTGCCAGCAGCGCCTTGACAGGGGATACGAACACCGGGGAGCTGTTTTTT,CASSALTGDTNTGELFF
TRBV5-4,TRBJ1-2,.,.,TGTGCCAGCAGCCCATCCTCCAGACAGAACTATGGCTACACCTTC,CASSPSSRQNYGYTF
TRBV7-9,TRBJ1-4,.,.,TGTGCCAGCAGCCTCCCGGGAAGTGAAAAACTGTTTTTT,CASSLPGSEKLFF
TRBV3-1/TRBV3-2,TRBJ2-3,.,.,TGTGCCAGCAGCCAAGTAAGCGGGCTCTCAGATACGCAGTATTTT,CASSQVSGLSDTQYF
TRBV6-2/TRBV6-3,TRBJ1-2,.,.,TGTGCCAGCAGTCAAACCACAGGGTATGGCTACACCTTC,CASSQTTGYGYTF
TRBV3-1/TRBV3-2,TRBJ1-2,.,TRBD1,TGTGCCAGCAGCCGAGGGACAGGGGGACCAGGCTACACCTTC,CASSRGTGGPGYTF